This TCR beta chain was profiled in a study of identical twins listed by TCRdb under 2016. Background on the whole study: The study deep-sequenced TCR alpha and beta repertoires from monozygotic twins, unrelated adults of various ages and cord blood to test whether fetal clonotypes persist. Replicate twin experiments were performed at different times using different library preparation protocols to rule out contamination. Study-wide conclusions, independent of this receptor: Excess twin sharing in beta out-of-frame sequences was weaker because fewer shared sequences lowered the signal-to-noise ratio. Abundant cord blood beta clonotypes carried fewer insertions; young adult naive repertoires showed a weaker similar trend, while memory repertoires showed none. Invariant T cells such as MAIT and iNKT could partly confound zero-insertion analyses, although diverse VJ usage argued against such confounding for most clonotypes. In monozygotic twins, out-of-frame TCR alpha sharing was systematically underestimated by recombination models, although the models agreed with sharing between unrelated individuals. Because the same donors could not be followed over many years, the conclusions depended on cross-sectional statistical analysis. Compared with coincidental sharing between unrelated individuals, an excess of low generation-probability sequences was observed among out-of-frame TCR alpha sequences shared between twins.

Every donor in the study was a healthy Caucasian. The twin cohort consisted of three pairs of female monozygotic twins, all aged roughly 18 to 30 years. Peripheral blood mononuclear cells were used as the source from which RNA for TCR libraries was isolated. As regards this clonotype: Its recognized antigen is unknown. No much larger clone is present one base from it, and per-base qualities are unavailable.

Libraries were made using 5' RACE. Sequencer: Illumina HiSeq 2000. Template switching added a universal primer binding site, and the final cDNA carried a unique molecular identifier that allowed TCR cDNA molecules to be counted accurately. Specific primers in the conserved constant-segment region were used to synthesize first-strand cDNA for TCR alpha and beta chains. To control for contamination, every cDNA library was double barcoded, receiving both a SMART-Mk sample barcode and Illumina barcodes. TruSeq adapter sequences and Illumina sample barcodes were added in two successive PCR steps. Sequencing of the TCR alpha and beta cDNA libraries was done on the Illumina HiSeq platform using custom primers. In the original analysis: Raw reads were processed with MiGEC to extract unique molecular identifiers, and MiXCR was used to determine CDR3 positions. Recombination models were inferred per individual with the repgenHMM and IGoR tools using an EM algorithm. Shared clonotypes were analyzed with the tcR package in R, and sharing was normalized by the product of cloneset sizes. Out-of-frame nonproductive sequences were analyzed to study raw recombination free of thymic and clonal selection effects. TCRdb passed the public sequencing reads through fastp at Q25 and MiXCR, retaining productive beta sequences. Merged by CDR3 protein, the rows form single entries marked with the most common genes and DNA. What appears here as the V and J calls and clone size reflects TCRdb's work, not the paper's. This sample has nearly 650,000 distinct CDR3 sequences in its table, and less than 9% of those were observed once. 1.5% to 2% of the sample rests with the top ten.

Measured from the cysteine to the phenylalanine, the CDR3 is 15 residues long. The CDR3 DNA has 45 bases and is translated from base 1. Ends trimmed: V by 3 bases, J by 3 bases; bases unmatched to a gene: 5. According to the germline V gene, CDR1 reads SGHAT and CDR2 reads FQNNGV. These same data were also listed under a study on yellow fever vaccine responses in identical twins. The second study's paper adds: According to the authors, in identical twins the way T cells responded to vaccination appeared partly convergent and partly personalized. The study precisely tracked vaccine-responding T cell clones in identical twins.

The specimen was PBMCs. The chain uses TRBV11-2 and TRBJ2-5, and 9 bases in between align with TRBD2. This clonotype originated in a woman under 30 in good health. The CDR3 has the sequence CASSFKASGKETQYF. The sequenced DNA is TGTGCCAGCAGCTTTAAGGCTAGCGGGAAAGAGACCCAGTACTTC.